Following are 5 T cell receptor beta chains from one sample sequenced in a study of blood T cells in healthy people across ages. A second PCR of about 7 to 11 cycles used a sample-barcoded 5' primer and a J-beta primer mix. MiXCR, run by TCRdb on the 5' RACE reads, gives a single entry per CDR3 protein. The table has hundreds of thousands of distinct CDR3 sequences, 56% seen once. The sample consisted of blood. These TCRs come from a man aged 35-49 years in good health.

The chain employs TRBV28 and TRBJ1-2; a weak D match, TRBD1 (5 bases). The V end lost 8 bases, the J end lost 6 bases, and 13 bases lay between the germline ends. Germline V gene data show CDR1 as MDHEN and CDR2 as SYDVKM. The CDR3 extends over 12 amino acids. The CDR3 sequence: CASERPRDGYTF. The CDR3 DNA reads TGTGCCAGCGAGCGGCCCAGGGATGGCTACACCTTC.

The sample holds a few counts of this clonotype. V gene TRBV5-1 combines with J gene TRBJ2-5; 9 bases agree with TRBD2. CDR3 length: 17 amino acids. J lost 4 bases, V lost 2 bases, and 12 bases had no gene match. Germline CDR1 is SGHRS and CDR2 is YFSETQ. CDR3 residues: CASSLMTSGGEGETQYF. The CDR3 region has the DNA TGCGCCAGCAGCTTAATGACTAGCGGAGGTGAAGGAGAGACCCAGTACTTC.

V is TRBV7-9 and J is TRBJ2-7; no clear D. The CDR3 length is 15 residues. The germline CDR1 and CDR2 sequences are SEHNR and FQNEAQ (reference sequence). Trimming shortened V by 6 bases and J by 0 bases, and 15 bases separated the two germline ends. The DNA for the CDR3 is TGTGCCAGCAGTCCTGCGGACGGCTTCTCCTACGAGCAGTACTTC. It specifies CASSPADGFSYEQYF. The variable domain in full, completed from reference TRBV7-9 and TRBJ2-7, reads DTGVSQNPRHKITKRGQNVTFRCDPISEHNRLYWYRQTLGQGPEFLTYFQNEAQLEKSRLLSDRFSAERPKGSFSTLEIQRTEQGDSAMYLCASSPADGFSYEQYFGPGTRLTVT.

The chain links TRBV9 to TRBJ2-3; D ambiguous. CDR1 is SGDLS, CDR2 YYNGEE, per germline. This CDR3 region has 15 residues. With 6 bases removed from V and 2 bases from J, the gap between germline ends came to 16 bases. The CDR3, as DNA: TGTGCCAGCACCGGGCCAGGCGGAACCACAGATACGCAGTATTTT. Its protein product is CASTGPGGTTDTQYF.

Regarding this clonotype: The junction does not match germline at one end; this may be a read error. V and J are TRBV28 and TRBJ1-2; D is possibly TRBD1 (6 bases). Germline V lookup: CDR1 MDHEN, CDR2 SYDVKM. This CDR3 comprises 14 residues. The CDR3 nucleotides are TGTGCCAGCAGTCCCCAAAGGGGGTTTTATGGCCACACCTTC. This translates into CASSPQRGFYGHTF.